The present T cell receptor beta chain was sequenced within a study of identical twins. The CDR3 is 14 residues long. Looked up from germline, CDR1 is MNHNS and CDR2 is SASEGT. TCRdb re-derived calls from the 5' RACE reads in MiXCR, one entry per CDR3 protein. This sample carries some 1,600,000 distinct CDR3 sequences, 25% to 35% of them seen once, and the ten largest clones take around 0.3%. This receptor was obtained from a newborn girl in good health. The chain is built from TRBV6-1 and TRBJ2-4; 7 bases agree with TRBD1. The J call is doubtful: the DNA matches TRBJ2-7 better. The specimen was cord blood. The CDR3 region is CASSEPADRHEQYF. The CDR3 bases are TGTGCCAGCAGTGAACCAGCGGACAGGCACGAGCAGTACTTC.